These T cell receptor beta chains were read from a single sample in a study of T cell responses to AZD1222 COVID-19 vaccine. TCRdb's table, derived via immunoSEQ multiplex PCR, lists solely in-frame clones and lacks some. The table records 150,000 or so clones, roughly 87% of them present only once. The sequences come from peripheral blood, collected on day 0 of AZD1222 vaccination. These receptors were collected from an adult in good health. Each CDR3 is given with its conserved first and last residue.

v_call	cdr3_aa
TRBV6-5	CASSLGQTMNYGYTF
TRBV28	CASSFGTGEYEQYF
TRBV6-6	CASSYSSVSGELFF
TRBV2	CASHLNGRMQETQYF
TRBV5-1	CASSLGTAGNTIYF
TRBV6-1	CASSEASSGANVLTF
TRBV9	CASAPRGDYGYTF
TRBV7-2	CASRQGPVGKLFF
TRBV15	CATSGRNTGELFF
TRBV28	CASTRGVGYGYTF
TRBV6-2/TRBV6-3	CASSPGGVGESGFGQFF
TRBV4-2	CASSPYGTANYGYTF
TRBV5-4	CASSLLVARTGNYGYTF
TRBV4-2	CASSQVNPAGRGTYGYTF
TRBV7-2	CASSPRGSYGYTF
TRBV2	CASSEANRSPYEQYF
TRBV18	CASSPRQETNTEAFF
TRBV5-6	CASSPGTGWGYYGYTF
TRBV7-9	CASSPPDSSSYEQYF
TRBV23-1	CASSQKMWKTSGREETQYF
TRBV11-3	CASSQGGAGNTIYF
TRBV29-1	CSVGTGFSGNTIYF
TRBV19	CASSIDTRATDTQYF
TRBV5-1	CASSFLGGELFF
TRBV24-1	CATSVRPSGSSGGWGEQFF
TRBV28	CAITTSGSLYEQYF
TRBV2	CASKSQGLNEKLFF
TRBV18	CASSPVRAPTITGELFF
TRBV5-6	CASSLATLVTGNTIYF
TRBV4-3	CASSQEVRTNNEQFF
TRBV3-1/TRBV3-2	CASSPRGGLSYGYTF
TRBV15	CATSGGLAGAYEQYF
TRBV7-6	CASRSQQGDYSPLHF
TRBV12-3/TRBV12-4	CASFLGGADTQYF
TRBV5-1	CASSFRVEETQYF
TRBV5-5	CASSYPFGGGYTEAFF
TRBV3-1/TRBV3-2	CASSQGGAPSTEAFF
TRBV18	CASSSSGYGYTF
TRBV6-5	CASSWGGRNSPLHF
TRBV10-2	CASSSTPGSPLHF
TRBV5-1	CASSLERGGTEAFF